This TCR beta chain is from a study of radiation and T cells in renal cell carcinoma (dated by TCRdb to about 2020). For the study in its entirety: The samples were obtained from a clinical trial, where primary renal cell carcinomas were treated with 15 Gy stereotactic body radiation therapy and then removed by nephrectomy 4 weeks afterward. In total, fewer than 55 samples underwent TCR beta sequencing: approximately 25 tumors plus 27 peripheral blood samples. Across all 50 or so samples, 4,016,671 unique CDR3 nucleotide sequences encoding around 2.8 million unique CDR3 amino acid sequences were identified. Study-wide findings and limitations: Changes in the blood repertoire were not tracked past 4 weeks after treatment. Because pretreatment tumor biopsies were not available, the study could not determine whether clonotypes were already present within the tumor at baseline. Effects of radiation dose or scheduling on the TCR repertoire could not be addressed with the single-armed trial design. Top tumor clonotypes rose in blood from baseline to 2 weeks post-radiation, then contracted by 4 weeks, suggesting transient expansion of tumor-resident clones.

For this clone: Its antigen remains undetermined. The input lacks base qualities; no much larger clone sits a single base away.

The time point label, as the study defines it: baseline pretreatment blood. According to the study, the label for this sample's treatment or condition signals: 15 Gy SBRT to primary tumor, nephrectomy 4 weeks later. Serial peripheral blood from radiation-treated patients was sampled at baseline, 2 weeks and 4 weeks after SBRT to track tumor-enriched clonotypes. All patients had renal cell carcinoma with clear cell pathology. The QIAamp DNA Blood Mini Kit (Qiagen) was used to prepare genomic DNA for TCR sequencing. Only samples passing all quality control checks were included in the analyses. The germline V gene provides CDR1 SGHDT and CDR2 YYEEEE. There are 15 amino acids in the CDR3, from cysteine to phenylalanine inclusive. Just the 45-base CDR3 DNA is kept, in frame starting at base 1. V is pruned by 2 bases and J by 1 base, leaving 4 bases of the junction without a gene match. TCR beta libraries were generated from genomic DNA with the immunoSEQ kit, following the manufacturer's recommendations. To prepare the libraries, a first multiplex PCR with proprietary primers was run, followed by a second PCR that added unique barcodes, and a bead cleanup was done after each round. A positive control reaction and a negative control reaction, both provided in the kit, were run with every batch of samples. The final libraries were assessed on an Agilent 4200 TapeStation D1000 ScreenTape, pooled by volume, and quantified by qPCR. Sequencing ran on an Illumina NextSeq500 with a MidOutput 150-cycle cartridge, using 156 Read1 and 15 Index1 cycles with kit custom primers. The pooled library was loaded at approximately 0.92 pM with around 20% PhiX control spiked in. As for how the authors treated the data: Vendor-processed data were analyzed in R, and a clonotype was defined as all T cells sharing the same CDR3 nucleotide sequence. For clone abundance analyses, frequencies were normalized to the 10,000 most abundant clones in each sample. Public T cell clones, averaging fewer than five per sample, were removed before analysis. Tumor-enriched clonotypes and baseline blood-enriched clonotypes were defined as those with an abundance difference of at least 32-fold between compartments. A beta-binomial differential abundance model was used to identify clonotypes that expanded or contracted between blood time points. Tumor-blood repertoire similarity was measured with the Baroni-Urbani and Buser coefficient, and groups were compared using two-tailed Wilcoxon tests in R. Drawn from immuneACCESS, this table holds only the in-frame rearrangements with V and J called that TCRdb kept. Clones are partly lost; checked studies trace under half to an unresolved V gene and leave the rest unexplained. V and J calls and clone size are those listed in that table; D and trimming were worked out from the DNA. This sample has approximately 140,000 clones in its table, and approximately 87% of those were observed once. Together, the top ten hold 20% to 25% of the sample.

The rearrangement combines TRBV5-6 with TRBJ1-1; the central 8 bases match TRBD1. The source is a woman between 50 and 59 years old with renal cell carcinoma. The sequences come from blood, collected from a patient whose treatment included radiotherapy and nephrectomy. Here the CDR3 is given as CASSFGTGGNTEAFF. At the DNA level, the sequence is TGTGCCAGCAGCTTTGGGACAGGAGGGAACACTGAAGCTTTCTTT.